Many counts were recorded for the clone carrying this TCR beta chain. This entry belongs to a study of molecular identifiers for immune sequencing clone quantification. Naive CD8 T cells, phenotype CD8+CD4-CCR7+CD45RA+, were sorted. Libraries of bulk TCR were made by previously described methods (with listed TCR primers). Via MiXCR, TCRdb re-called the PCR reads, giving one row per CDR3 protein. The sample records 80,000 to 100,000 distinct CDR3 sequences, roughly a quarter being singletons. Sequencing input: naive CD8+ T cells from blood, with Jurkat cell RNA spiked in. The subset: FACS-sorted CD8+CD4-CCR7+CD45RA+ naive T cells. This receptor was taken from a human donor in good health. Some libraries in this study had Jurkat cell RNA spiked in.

The CDR3 DNA is TGTGCCAGCAGCTTAAAGGGCAGCCAGGAGCAGTACTTC. Translation: CASSLKGSQEQYF. V is TRBV7-9 and J is TRBJ2-7, with unresolved D. This CDR3 spans 13 amino acids. Trimming cost V 2 bases and J 7 bases, with 12 bases left between them. Germline loops: CDR1 SEHNR, CDR2 FQNEAQ (reference sequence).